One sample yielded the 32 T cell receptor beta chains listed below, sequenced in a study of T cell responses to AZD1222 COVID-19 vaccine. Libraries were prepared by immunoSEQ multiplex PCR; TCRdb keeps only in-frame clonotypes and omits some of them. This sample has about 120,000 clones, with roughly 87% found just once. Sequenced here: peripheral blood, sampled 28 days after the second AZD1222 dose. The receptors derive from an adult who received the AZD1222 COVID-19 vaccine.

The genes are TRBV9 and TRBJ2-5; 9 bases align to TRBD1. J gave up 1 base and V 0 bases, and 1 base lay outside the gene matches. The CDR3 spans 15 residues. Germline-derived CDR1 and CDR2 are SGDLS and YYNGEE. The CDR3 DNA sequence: TGTGCCAGCAGCGTAGGGGACAGGGTCCAAGAGACCCAGTACTTC. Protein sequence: CASSVGDRVQETQYF.

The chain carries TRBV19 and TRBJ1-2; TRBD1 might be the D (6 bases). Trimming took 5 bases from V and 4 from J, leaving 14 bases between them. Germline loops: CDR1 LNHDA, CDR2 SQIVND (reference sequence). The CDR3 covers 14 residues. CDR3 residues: CASSVTGFGYGYTF. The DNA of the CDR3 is TGTGCCAGTAGTGTCACAGGGTTTGGCTATGGCTACACCTTC. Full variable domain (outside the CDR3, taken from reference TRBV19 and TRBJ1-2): DGGITQSPKYLFRKEGQNVTLSCEQNLNHDAMYWYRQDPGQGLRLIYYSQIVNDFQKGDIAEGYSVSREKKESFPLTVTSAQKNPTAFYLCASSVTGFGYGYTFGSGTRLTVV.

The CDR3 coding sequence is TGCGCCAGCAGCTTGGGGGCTAATCAGCCCCAGCATTTT. Its translation: CASSLGANQPQHF. The chain links TRBV5-1 to TRBJ1-5; D remains unclear. The CDR3 extends over 13 amino acids. Trimming removed 0 bases at V and 4 bases at J, with 5 bases between. The germline CDR1 and CDR2 sequences are SGHRS and YFSETQ.

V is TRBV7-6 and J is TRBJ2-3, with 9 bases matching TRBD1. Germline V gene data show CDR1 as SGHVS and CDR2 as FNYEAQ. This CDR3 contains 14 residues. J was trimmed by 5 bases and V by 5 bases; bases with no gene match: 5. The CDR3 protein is CASSGTGLGDTQYF. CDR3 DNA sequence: TGTGCCAGCAGCGGGACAGGGTTGGGAGATACGCAGTATTTT.

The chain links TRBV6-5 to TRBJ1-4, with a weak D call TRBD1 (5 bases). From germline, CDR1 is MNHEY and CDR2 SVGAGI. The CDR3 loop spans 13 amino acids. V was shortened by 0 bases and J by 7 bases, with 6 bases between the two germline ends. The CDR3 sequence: CASSYSGGEKLFF. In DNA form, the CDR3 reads TGTGCCAGCAGTTACTCGGGGGGTGAAAAACTGTTTTTT.

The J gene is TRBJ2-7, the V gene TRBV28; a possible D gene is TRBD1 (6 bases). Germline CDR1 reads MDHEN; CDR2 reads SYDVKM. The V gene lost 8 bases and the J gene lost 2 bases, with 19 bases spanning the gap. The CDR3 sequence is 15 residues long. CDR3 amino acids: CASGTSGVPPYEQYF. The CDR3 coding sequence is TGTGCCAGCGGAACCTCAGGGGTCCCCCCCTACGAGCAGTACTTC.

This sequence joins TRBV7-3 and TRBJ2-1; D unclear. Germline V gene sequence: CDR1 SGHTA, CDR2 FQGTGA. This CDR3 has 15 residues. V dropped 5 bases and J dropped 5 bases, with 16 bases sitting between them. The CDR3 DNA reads TGTGCCAGCAGCCCAGGATATTACAGTAACAATGAGCAGTTCTTC. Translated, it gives CASSPGYYSNNEQFF.

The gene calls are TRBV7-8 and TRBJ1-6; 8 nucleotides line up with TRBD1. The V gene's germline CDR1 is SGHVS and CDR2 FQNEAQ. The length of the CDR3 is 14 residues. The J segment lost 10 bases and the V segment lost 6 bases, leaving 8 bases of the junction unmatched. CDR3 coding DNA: TGTGCCAGCAGAAAACAGGGGGGCGGCTCACCCCTCCACTTT. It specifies CASRKQGGGSPLHF.

The CDR3, as DNA: TGCGCCAGCAGCCCCGTGCGGGGGGGGACCGGGGAGCTGTTTTTT. It yields the protein CASSPVRGGTGELFF. The genes are TRBV4-3 and TRBJ2-2; 9 positions match TRBD2. CDR3 size: 15 residues. J lost 5 bases, V lost 4 bases, and 5 bases had no gene match. The V gene's germline CDR1 is LGHNA and CDR2 YSLEER.

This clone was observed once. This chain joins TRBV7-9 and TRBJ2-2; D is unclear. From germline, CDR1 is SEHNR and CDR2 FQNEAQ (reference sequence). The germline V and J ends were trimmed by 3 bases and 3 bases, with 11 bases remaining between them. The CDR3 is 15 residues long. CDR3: CASSFGYRDTGELFF. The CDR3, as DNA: TGTGCCAGCAGCTTTGGGTACCGGGACACCGGGGAGCTGTTTTTT.

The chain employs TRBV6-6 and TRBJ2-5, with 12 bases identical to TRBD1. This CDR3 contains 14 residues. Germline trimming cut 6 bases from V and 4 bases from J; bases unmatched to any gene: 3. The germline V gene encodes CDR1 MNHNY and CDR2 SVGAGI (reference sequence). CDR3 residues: CASRGQGAGETQYF. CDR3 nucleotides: TGTGCCAGCAGGGGACAGGGGGCCGGAGAGACCCAGTACTTC.

The CDR3 reads CASSQDLVRGLSTNEKLFF. The CDR3 region has the DNA TGCGCCAGCAGCCAAGATTTAGTCAGGGGGCTTTCAACTAATGAAAAACTGTTTTTT. The rearrangement uses TRBV4-3 and TRBJ1-4; 8 nucleotides match TRBD1. V shed 0 bases and J 0 bases; nucleotides not matched to a gene: 9. Germline values: CDR1 LGHNA, CDR2 YSLEER. The CDR3 is 19 amino acids.

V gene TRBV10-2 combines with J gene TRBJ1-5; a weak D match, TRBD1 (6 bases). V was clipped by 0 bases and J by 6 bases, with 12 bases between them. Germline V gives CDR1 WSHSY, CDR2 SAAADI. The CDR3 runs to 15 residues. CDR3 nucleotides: TGCGCCAGCAGTGAGTCAGGGGGGCGTGGTCAGCCCCAGCATTTT. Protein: CASSESGGRGQPQHF.

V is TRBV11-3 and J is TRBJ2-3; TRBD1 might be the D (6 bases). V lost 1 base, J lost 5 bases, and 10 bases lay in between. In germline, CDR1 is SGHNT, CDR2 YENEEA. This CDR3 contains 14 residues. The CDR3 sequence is CASSLGSGEDTQYF. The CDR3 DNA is TGTGCCAGCAGCTTAGGGTCAGGGGAAGATACGCAGTATTTT.

The CDR3 reads CASSSDRVPGNPSYGYTF. CDR3 coding DNA: TGTGCCAGCAGCTCAGACAGGGTCCCCGGAAACCCCAGCTATGGCTACACCTTC. J is TRBJ1-2 and V is TRBV7-2; 7 bases match TRBD1. Trimming took 4 bases from V and 4 from J; bases not matched to a gene: 18. The CDR3 loop spans 18 amino acids. Per the germline V gene, CDR1 is SGHTA and CDR2 is FQGNSA.

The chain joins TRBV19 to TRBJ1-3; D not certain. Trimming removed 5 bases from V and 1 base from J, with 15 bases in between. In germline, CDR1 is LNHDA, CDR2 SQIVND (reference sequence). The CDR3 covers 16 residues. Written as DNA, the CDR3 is TGTGCCAGTAGTCTCGGACCGGCAGAATCTGGAAACACCATATATTTT. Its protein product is CASSLGPAESGNTIYF.

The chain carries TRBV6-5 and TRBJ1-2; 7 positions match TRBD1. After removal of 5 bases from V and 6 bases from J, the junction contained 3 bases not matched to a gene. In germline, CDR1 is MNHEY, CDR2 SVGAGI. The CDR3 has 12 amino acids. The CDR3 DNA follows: TGTGCCAGCAGTAACAGGGGTGATGGCTACACCTTC. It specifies CASSNRGDGYTF.

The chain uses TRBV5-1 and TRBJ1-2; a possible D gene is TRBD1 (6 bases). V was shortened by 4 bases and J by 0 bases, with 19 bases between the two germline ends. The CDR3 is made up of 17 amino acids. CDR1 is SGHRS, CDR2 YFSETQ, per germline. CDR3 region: CASSPGQRAPANYGYTF. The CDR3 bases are TGCGCCAGCAGCCCTGGACAGAGGGCCCCTGCTAACTATGGCTACACCTTC.

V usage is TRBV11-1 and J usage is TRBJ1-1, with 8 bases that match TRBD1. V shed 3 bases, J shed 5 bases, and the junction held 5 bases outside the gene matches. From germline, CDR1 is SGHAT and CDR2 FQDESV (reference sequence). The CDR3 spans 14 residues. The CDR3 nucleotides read TGTGCCAGCAGCTTGAGTACAGGGGGTACTGAAGCTTTCTTT. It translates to CASSLSTGGTEAFF.

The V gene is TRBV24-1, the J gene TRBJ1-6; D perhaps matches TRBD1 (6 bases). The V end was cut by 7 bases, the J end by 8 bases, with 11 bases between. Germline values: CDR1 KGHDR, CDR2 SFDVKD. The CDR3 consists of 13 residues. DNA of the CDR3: TGTGCCACCAGCTCAGGGGTCTATTCACCCCTCCACTTT. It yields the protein CATSSGVYSPLHF.

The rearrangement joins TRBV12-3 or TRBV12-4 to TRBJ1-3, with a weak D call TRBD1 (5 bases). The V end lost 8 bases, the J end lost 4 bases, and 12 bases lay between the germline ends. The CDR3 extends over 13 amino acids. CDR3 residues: CASRGTFGNTIYF. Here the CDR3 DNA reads TGTGCCAGCCGGGGGACTTTCGGAAACACCATATATTTT.

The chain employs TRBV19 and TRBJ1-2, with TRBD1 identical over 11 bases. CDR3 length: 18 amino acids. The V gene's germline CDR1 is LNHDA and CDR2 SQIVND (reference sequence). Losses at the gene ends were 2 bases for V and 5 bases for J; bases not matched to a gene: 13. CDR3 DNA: TGTGCCAGTAGTATACAACCGGGACAGGGGGAGCAAAAGTATGGCTACACCTTC. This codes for CASSIQPGQGEQKYGYTF.

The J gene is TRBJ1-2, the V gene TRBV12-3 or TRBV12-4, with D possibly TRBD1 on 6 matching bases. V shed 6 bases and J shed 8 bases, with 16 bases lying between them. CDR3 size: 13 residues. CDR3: CASRQPGVAGYTF. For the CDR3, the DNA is TGTGCCAGCAGGCAGCCAGGGGTCGCGGGCTACACCTTC.

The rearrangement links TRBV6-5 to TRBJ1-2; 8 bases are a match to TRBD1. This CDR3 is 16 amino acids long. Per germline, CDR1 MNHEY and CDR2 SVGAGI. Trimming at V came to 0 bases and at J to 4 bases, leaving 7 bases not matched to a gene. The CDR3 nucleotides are TGTGCCAGCAGTTACTCAGCAGGGGGCCACGGCTATGGCTACACCTTC. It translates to CASSYSAGGHGYGYTF.

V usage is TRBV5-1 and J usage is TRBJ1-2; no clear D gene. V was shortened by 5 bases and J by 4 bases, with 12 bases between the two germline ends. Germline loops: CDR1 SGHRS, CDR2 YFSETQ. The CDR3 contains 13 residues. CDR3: CASRSQLSYGYTF. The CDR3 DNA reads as TGCGCCAGCAGATCCCAGCTTTCCTATGGCTACACCTTC.

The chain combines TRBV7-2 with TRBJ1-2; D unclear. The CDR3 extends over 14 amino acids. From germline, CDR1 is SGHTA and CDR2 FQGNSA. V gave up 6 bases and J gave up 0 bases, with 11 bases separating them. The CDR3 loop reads CASSPKTANYGYTF. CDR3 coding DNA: TGTGCCAGCAGTCCAAAGACGGCTAACTATGGCTACACCTTC.

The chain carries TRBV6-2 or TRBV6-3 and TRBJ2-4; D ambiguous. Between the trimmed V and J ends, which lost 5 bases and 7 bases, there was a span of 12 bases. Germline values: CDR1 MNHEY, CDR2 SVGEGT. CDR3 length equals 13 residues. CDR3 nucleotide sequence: TGTGCCAGCAGTCCCCCCGCTAGGAACATTCAGTACTTC. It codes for CASSPPARNIQYF.

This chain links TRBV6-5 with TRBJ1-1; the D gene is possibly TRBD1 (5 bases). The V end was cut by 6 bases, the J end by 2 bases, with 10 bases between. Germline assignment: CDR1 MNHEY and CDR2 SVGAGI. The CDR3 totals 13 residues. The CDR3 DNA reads TGTGCCAGCAGGCAGGGAGGCAACACTGAAGCTTTCTTT. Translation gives CASRQGGNTEAFF.

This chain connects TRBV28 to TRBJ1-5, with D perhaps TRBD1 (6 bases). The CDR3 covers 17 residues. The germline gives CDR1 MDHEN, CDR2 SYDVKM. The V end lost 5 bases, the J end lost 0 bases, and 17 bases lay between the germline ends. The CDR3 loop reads CASSPPGGSYSNQPQHF. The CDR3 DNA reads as TGTGCCAGCAGTCCCCCCGGGGGCAGTTATAGCAATCAGCCCCAGCATTTT.

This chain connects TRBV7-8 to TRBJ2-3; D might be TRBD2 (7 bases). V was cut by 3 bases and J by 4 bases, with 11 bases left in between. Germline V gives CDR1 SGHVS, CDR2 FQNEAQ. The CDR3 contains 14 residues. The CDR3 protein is CASSFGGPADTQYF. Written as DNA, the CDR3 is TGTGCCAGCAGCTTCGGGGGGCCGGCAGATACGCAGTATTTT. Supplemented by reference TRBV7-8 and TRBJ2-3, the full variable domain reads GAGVSQSPRYKVAKRGQDVALRCDPISGHVSLFWYQQALGQGPEFLTYFQNEAQLDKSGLPSDRFFAERPEGSVSTLKIQRTQQEDSAVYLCASSFGGPADTQYFGPGTRLTVL.

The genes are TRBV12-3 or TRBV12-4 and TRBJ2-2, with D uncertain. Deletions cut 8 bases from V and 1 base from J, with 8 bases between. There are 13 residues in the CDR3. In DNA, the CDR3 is TGTGCCAGCCAGTGGGTGAACACCGGGGAGCTGTTTTTT. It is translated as CASQWVNTGELFF.

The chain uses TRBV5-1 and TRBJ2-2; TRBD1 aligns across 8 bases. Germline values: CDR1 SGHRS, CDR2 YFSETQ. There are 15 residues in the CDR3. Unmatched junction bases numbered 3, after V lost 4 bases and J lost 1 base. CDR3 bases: TGCGCCAGCAGCCTACAGGGGGAGAACACCGGGGAGCTGTTTTTT. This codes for CASSLQGENTGELFF.